This T cell receptor (beta chain) was identified during a study of T cell changes during pregnancy in multiple sclerosis (dated by TCRdb to between 2018 and 2021). Regarding the complete study: The study looked at changes in the T cell repertoire across pregnancy in women with multiple sclerosis.

Libraries were made using the immunoSEQ multiplex PCR assay. TCRdb stores this immuneACCESS table with in-frame sequences only. Part of the clones is absent; in the studies checked, under half of the shortfall reflects unresolved V genes, and no reason is known for the rest. For this sample there are roughly 18,000 clones; 88% appear just once. Clones ranked in the top ten supply under 1.5% of the sample. Regarding this clone: Its antigen target is currently unknown. Qualities for individual bases were not recorded, and no much larger clone is one base off.

The V end loses 3 bases and the J end loses 0 bases, and a stretch of 12 bases separates them. The germline V gene yields KGHSH for CDR1 and LQKENI for CDR2. The CDR3 runs 16 amino acids, cysteine and phenylalanine included. Only the CDR3 DNA is retained, 48 bases long and in frame from the first base. The rearranged segments are TRBV18 and TRBJ1-5; a tentative D call is TRBD1 (5 bases match). This TCR came from a female donor in good health, enrolled as a control in a pregnancy study. Sequencing was performed on CD4+ T cells from peripheral blood mononuclear cells, taken in the first trimester of pregnancy. At the DNA level, the sequence is TGTGCCAGCTCACCGGGGCAGACGGATAGCAATCAGCCCCAGCATTTT. This is translated as CASSPGQTDSNQPQHF.